One and the same sample provided the 27 T cell receptor beta chains below, sequenced in a study of T cell responses to AZD1222 COVID-19 vaccine listed by TCRdb under 2021. This specimen's time point label, per the study, means: baseline before first vaccination. The library was obtained by the immunoSEQ multiplex PCR assay. Here the immuneACCESS table is served through TCRdb, limited to in-frame sequences with V and J called. Missing clones are a known gap in these copies; in checked studies unresolved V genes cover under half, and the rest lacks a known reason. The sample records some 200,000 clones, approximately 92% of which are singletons. The ten most abundant clones make up more than 9% of the sample. Sample: peripheral blood, taken on day 0 of AZD1222 vaccination. The origin of the receptors is an adult in good health.

The genes are TRBV9 and TRBJ2-1; D gene ambiguous. The CDR3 sequence is 15 residues long. Germline assignment: CDR1 SGDLS and CDR2 YYNGEE. The V end lost 2 bases, the J end lost 5 bases, and 14 bases lay between the germline ends. This chain's CDR3 is CASSVFANDDNEQFF. The CDR3 nucleotides read TGTGCCAGCAGCGTGTTCGCTAATGACGACAATGAGCAGTTCTTC. The variable domain in full, completed from reference TRBV9 and TRBJ2-1, reads DSGVTQTPKHLITATGQRVTLRCSPRSGDLSVYWYQQSLDQGLQFLIQYYNGEERAKGNILERFSAQQFPDLHSELNLSSLELGDSALYFCASSVFANDDNEQFFGPGTRLTVL.

This sequence joins TRBV18 and TRBJ1-1, with TRBD1 matching over 7 bases. The trim removed 4 bases at V and 1 base at J, leaving 3 bases unmatched. Per germline, CDR1 KGHSH and CDR2 LQKENI. The CDR3 consists of 14 residues. The CDR3 reads CASSQGASNTEAFF. In DNA form, the CDR3 reads TGTGCCAGCTCACAGGGGGCCTCGAACACTGAAGCTTTCTTT.

The chain recombines TRBV10-3 with TRBJ2-7; D is possibly TRBD1 or TRBD2 (5 bases each). Germline values: CDR1 ENHRY, CDR2 SYGVKD. This CDR3 is 14 amino acids long. Trimming shortened V by 4 bases and J by 4 bases, and 14 bases separated the two germline ends. The CDR3 here is CAISALGPSYEQYV. Written as DNA, the CDR3 is TGTGCCATCAGTGCCTTGGGACCATCGTACGAGCAGTACGTC.

The CDR3 DNA reads as TGCGCCAGCAGGGACTGGAGGAACACTGAAGCTTTCTTT. It encodes CASRDWRNTEAFF. The V gene is TRBV10-2, the J gene TRBJ1-1, with D unresolved. V was trimmed by 6 bases and J by 1 base, leaving 9 bases between them. CDR3 length: 13 amino acids. Germline V CDR1 and CDR2: WSHSY, SAAADI.

Only a few counts were recorded for this clone. The chain is built from TRBV3-1 (or the pseudogene TRBV3-2) and TRBJ1-5, with 7 bases lining up with TRBD1. The CDR3 is 17 amino acids. The germline gives CDR1 LGHDT, CDR2 YNNKEL (reference sequence). The J segment lost 0 bases and the V segment lost 3 bases, leaving 8 bases of the junction unmatched. The CDR3: CASSHGQVLYSNQPQHF. CDR3 bases: TGTGCCAGCAGCCACGGACAGGTCCTTTATAGCAATCAGCCCCAGCATTTT.

The chain combines TRBV10-1 with TRBJ2-1, with D possibly being TRBD2 (6 bases). The germline gives CDR1 WNHNN, CDR2 SYGVQD (reference sequence). This CDR3 has 15 amino acids. Trimming pared 6 bases from V and 6 bases from J, leaving 18 bases between. CDR3 in amino acids: CASRDGGKLSNEQFF. The CDR3 region has the DNA TGCGCCAGCAGAGATGGCGGGAAGCTCAGCAATGAGCAGTTCTTC.

This chain connects TRBV6-5 to TRBJ2-3; D unclear. With 0 bases removed from V and 5 bases from J, the gap between germline ends came to 9 bases. Germline CDR1 is MNHEY and CDR2 is SVGAGI. The length of the CDR3 is 14 residues. The CDR3 DNA sequence: TGTGCCAGCAGTTACTCGTCCCCGAGAGATACGCAGTATTTT. Translating it yields CASSYSSPRDTQYF.

The gene calls are TRBV19 and TRBJ1-1; the D gene is possibly TRBD1 (6 bases). Germline CDR1 LNHDA, CDR2 SQIVND (reference sequence). V was clipped by 5 bases and J by 2 bases, with 24 bases between them. The CDR3 spans 18 residues. CDR3 region: CASSPLTGTFLLNTEAFF. The CDR3 bases are TGTGCCAGTAGTCCGCTTACAGGGACCTTCCTCCTCAACACTGAAGCTTTCTTT.

The rearrangement joins TRBV2 to TRBJ1-5; D gene ambiguous. Germline V gives CDR1 SNHLY, CDR2 FYNNEI. The V end lost 6 bases, the J end lost 6 bases, and 12 bases lay between the germline ends. The CDR3 is 13 residues long. CDR3 loop: CASRGSGGQPQHF. DNA of the CDR3: TGTGCCAGCAGGGGTTCCGGAGGTCAGCCCCAGCATTTT.

This sequence joins TRBV29-1 and TRBJ1-2, with D possibly matching TRBD1 (5 bases). Deletions cut 3 bases from V and 3 bases from J, with 11 bases between. This CDR3 has 13 residues. In germline, CDR1 is SQVTM, CDR2 ANQGSEA. The CDR3 here is CSVDTGIYYGYTF. The CDR3 region has the DNA TGCAGCGTTGATACAGGAATCTACTATGGCTACACCTTC.

The CDR3 protein is CASTRGDTQYF. Written as DNA, the CDR3 is TGTGCCAGCACCCGTGGGGATACGCAGTATTTT. The rearrangement uses TRBV7-2 and TRBJ2-3, with no clear D. Germline CDR1 is SGHTA and CDR2 is FQGNSA. The CDR3 contains 11 residues. Trimming shortened V by 7 bases and J by 6 bases, and 8 bases separated the two germline ends.

The chain links TRBV9 to TRBJ1-2; D unclear. Trimming stripped 3 bases from V and 7 bases from J, with 7 bases between. There are 11 residues in the CDR3. Looked up from germline, CDR1 is SGDLS and CDR2 is YYNGEE. The CDR3 sequence: CASSGTGGYTF. In DNA form, the CDR3 reads TGTGCCAGCAGCGGGACGGGTGGCTACACCTTC. The full variable domain, rest sourced from reference TRBV9 and TRBJ1-2, is DSGVTQTPKHLITATGQRVTLRCSPRSGDLSVYWYQQSLDQGLQFLIQYYNGEERAKGNILERFSAQQFPDLHSELNLSSLELGDSALYFCASSGTGGYTFGSGTRLTVV.

The CDR3 loop reads CASSPSENQPQHF. In DNA form, the CDR3 reads TGTGCCAGCAGCCCTTCGGAAAATCAGCCCCAGCATTTT. The chain has TRBV12-3 or TRBV12-4 and TRBJ1-5; D remains ambiguous. CDR3 size: 13 residues. V was trimmed by 6 bases and J by 4 bases, leaving 10 bases between them.

This clone occurred once. The same CDR3 can be traced to other DNA sequences in this sample. The V call is TRBV11-2, the J call TRBJ2-3; D unclear. CDR1 is SGHAT, CDR2 FQNNGV, per germline. This CDR3 has 12 residues. Trimming stripped 5 bases from V and 0 bases from J, with 3 bases between. CDR3 sequence: CASSPSTDTQYF. The CDR3 DNA is TGTGCCAGCAGCCCGAGCACAGATACGCAGTATTTT.

The V gene is TRBV5-4, the J gene TRBJ1-1, with D uncertain. The CDR3 is 14 amino acids. The germline CDR1 and CDR2 sequences are SGHNT and YYREEE (reference sequence). Trimming left V 2 bases short and J 2 bases short, with 10 bases between. CDR3 DNA sequence: TGTGCCAGCAGCTTAGGGAAAGAAAACACTGAAGCTTTCTTT. It encodes CASSLGKENTEAFF.

The chain couples TRBV6-5 to TRBJ1-1, with 9 bases fitting TRBD1. Germline CDR1 is MNHEY and CDR2 is SVGAGI. The CDR3 is made up of 14 amino acids. V shed 7 bases and J 4 bases; nucleotides not matched to a gene: 7. Here the CDR3 DNA reads TGTGCCAGCAATCAACAGGGGGCTGGCACTGAAGCTTTCTTT. The encoded protein is CASNQQGAGTEAFF.

The chain couples TRBV7-2 to TRBJ1-1; D not certain. The V and J ends lost 5 bases and 2 bases respectively, with 3 bases between them. Germline loops: CDR1 SGHTA, CDR2 FQGNSA. The CDR3 totals 11 residues. In DNA, the CDR3 is TGTGCCAGCAGCCTTAACACTGAAGCTTTCTTT. Translating it yields CASSLNTEAFF.

The chain is built from TRBV7-2 and TRBJ1-2, with D perhaps matching TRBD1 (6 bases). Germline values: CDR1 SGHTA, CDR2 FQGNSA. V gave up 5 bases and J gave up 8 bases, with 21 bases separating them. The CDR3 has 15 amino acids. In DNA form, the CDR3 reads TGTGCCAGCAGCCTCACTTTGGGACACCCGAGAGGCTACACCTTC. Protein sequence: CASSLTLGHPRGYTF.

The chain employs TRBV18 and TRBJ1-1; TRBD1 is a possible D gene (6 bases). Trimming took off 4 bases at V and 6 bases at J, with 12 bases between the two ends. This CDR3 has 13 amino acids. Germline lookup yields CDR1 KGHSH and CDR2 LQKENI. CDR3 in DNA: TGTGCCAGCTCACTTGACAGGTCGGCTGAAGCTTTCTTT. It encodes CASSLDRSAEAFF.

V usage is TRBV28 and J usage is TRBJ2-7, with a possible D match to TRBD2 (5 bases). The CDR3 has 13 residues. Per the germline V gene, CDR1 is MDHEN and CDR2 is SYDVKM. Trimming cost V 2 bases and J 9 bases, with 14 bases left between them. The CDR3 DNA is TGTGCCAGCAGTTTACAGGACTCTGAGGGGCAGTACGTC. Protein product: CASSLQDSEGQYV.

V usage is TRBV5-6 and J usage is TRBJ2-7; 7 nucleotides align to TRBD1. Per the germline V gene, CDR1 is SGHDT and CDR2 is YYEEEE. This CDR3 contains 16 residues. V dropped 1 base and J dropped 5; count of bases not matched to a gene: 12. CDR3 protein: CASSLSYNTGEDEQYV. As DNA, the CDR3 is TGTGCCAGCAGCTTGTCCTACAATACAGGGGAAGACGAGCAGTACGTC.

The rearrangement links TRBV7-9 to TRBJ2-6; the D is unclear. In germline, CDR1 is SEHNR, CDR2 FQNEAQ (reference sequence). V lost 1 base to trimming and J lost 2 bases, with 6 bases between them. CDR3 size: 15 residues. CDR3 amino acids: CASSLDPTGANVLTF. The DNA of the CDR3 is TGTGCCAGCAGCTTAGACCCCACTGGGGCCAACGTCCTGACTTTC. The full variable domain, its missing parts supplied by reference TRBV7-9 and TRBJ2-6, is DTGVSQNPRHKITKRGQNVTFRCDPISEHNRLYWYRQTLGQGPEFLTYFQNEAQLEKSRLLSDRFSAERPKGSFSTLEIQRTEQGDSAMYLCASSLDPTGANVLTFGAGSRLTVL.

The chain joins TRBV19 to TRBJ2-3; D not resolved. There are 16 residues in the CDR3. V was clipped by 3 bases and J by 2 bases, with 15 bases between them. CDR1 is LNHDA and CDR2 is SQIVND in the germline V gene (reference sequence). The DNA for the CDR3 is TGTGCCAGTAGTATTGGCCTACAAATAAACACAGATACGCAGTATTTT. Its protein is CASSIGLQINTDTQYF.

This clone was counted once. V usage is TRBV4-1 and J usage is TRBJ2-2; D assignment may be TRBD1 or TRBD2 (6 bases each). The germline gives CDR1 MGHRA, CDR2 YSYEKL. The CDR3 extends over 16 amino acids. The germline V and J ends were trimmed by 2 bases and 6 bases, with 16 bases remaining between them. The CDR3: CASSQSRRGAAGELFF. The DNA of the CDR3 is TGCGCCAGCAGCCAATCGCGGAGGGGGGCCGCCGGGGAGCTGTTTTTT.

The chain combines TRBV30 with TRBJ2-2, with TRBD1 matching over 7 bases. V was pared by 3 bases and J by 4 bases, with 8 bases of the junction left unmatched. Germline assignment: CDR1 GTSNPN and CDR2 SVGIG (reference sequence). This CDR3 is 15 amino acids long. The CDR3 region has the DNA TGTGCCTGGAGGAGTGGGGCAGGGGGCACCGGGGAGCTGTTTTTT. The encoded protein is CAWRSGAGGTGELFF.

The V and J genes are TRBV5-5 and TRBJ1-5, with no clear D. Germline values: CDR1 SGHKS, CDR2 YYEKEE (reference sequence). There are 14 residues in the CDR3. Trimming shortened V by 5 bases and J by 5 bases, and 14 bases separated the two germline ends. The CDR3 DNA sequence: TGTGCCAGCAGTTGGACGGGGATTGATCAGCCCCAGCATTTT. Its translation is CASSWTGIDQPQHF.

The chain joins TRBV11-2 to TRBJ2-1, with 11 bases aligning to TRBD1. The germline gives CDR1 SGHAT, CDR2 FQNNGV. V shed 10 bases and J 8 bases; nucleotides not matched to a gene: 7. This CDR3 has 13 amino acids. CDR3 sequence reads: CATPGQGAYEQFF. The CDR3 DNA follows: TGTGCCACCCCCGGACAGGGGGCTTATGAGCAGTTCTTC.